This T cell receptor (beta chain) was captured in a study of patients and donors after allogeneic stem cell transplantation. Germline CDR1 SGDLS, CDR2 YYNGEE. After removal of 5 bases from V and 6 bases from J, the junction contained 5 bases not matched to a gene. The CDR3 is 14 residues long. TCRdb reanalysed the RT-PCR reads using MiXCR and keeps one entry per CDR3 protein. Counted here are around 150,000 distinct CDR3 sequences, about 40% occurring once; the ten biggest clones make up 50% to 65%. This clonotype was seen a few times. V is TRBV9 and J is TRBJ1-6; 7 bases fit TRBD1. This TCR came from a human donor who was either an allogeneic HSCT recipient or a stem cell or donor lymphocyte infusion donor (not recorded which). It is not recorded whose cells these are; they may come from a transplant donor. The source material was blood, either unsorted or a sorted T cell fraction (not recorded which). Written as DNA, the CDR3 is TGTGCCAGCAGGAAGGGGGCTACTAATTCACCCCTCCACTTT. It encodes CASRKGATNSPLHF. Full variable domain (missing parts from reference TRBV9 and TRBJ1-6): DSGVTQTPKHLITATGQRVTLRCSPRSGDLSVYWYQQSLDQGLQFLIQYYNGEERAKGNILERFSAQQFPDLHSELNLSSLELGDSALYFCASRKGATNSPLHFGNGTRLTVT.